This TCR beta chain is from a study of T cell responses to AZD1222 COVID-19 vaccine. Overall study: Second-dose groups at about 4 or about 12 weeks were pooled. Study-wide results and limits: Clonal diversity was possibly underestimated, and white British individuals and females predominated among donors. When two AZD1222 doses had been given, Spike-specific TCR breadth and depth rose.

Clones were sequenced by immunoSEQ multiplex PCR, and TCRdb holds only the in-frame ones, with some missing. The repertoire includes around 180,000 clones, 92% of them detected once, and over 9.5% sits in the top ten. With regard to this clone: Its antigen is unidentified.

CDR3 size: 17 residues. Germline V gene lookup returns CDR1 ENHRY and CDR2 SYGVKD. Trimming left V 3 bases short and J 0 bases short, with 12 bases between. Specimen: peripheral blood, collected on day 0 of AZD1222 vaccination. This TCR derives from an adult in good health. The chain couples TRBV10-3 to TRBJ2-6; D may match TRBD1 or TRBD2 (6 bases each). CDR3 protein: CAISEEGGSSGANVLTF. CDR3 sequence (DNA): TGTGCCATCAGTGAAGAAGGGGGGAGCTCTGGGGCCAACGTCCTGACTTTC.